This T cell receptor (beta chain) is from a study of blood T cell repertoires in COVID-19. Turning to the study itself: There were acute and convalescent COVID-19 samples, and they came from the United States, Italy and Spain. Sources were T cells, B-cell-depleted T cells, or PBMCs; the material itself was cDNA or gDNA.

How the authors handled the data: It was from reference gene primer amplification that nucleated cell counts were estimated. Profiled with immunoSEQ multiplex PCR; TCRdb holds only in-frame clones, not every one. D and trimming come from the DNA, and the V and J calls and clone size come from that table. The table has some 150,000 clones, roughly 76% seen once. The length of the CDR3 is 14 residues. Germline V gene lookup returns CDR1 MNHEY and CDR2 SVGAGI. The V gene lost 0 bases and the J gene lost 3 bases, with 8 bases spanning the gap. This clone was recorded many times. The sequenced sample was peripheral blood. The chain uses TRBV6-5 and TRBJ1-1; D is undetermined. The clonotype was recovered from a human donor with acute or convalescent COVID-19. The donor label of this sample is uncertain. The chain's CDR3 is CASSYSEGYTEAFF. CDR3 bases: TGTGCCAGCAGTTACTCAGAGGGCTACACTGAAGCTTTCTTT.